This T cell receptor beta chain was recovered during a study of T cells after yellow fever vaccination. In the study overall: Fractions with few cells were prepared using SMART-Seq v4 Ultra Low Input.

Germline lookup yields CDR1 SGHRS and CDR2 YFSETQ. The V segment lost 6 bases and the J segment 5 bases; nucleotides outside the gene matches: 8. The CDR3 extends over 14 amino acids. In making TCR cDNA, 5'RACE template switching added a universal primer site and UMIs to it. TCRdb redid the calling of the 5' RACE reads with MiXCR, one entry per CDR3 protein. The sample holds hundreds of thousands of distinct CDR3 sequences, 8% to 10% seen once. Study-level findings and limits: Overall, a small share of clonotypes was seen in both CD4 and CD8 compartments.

Note on this clonotype: Its target is unknown.

The source was PBMCs, collected on the day of the first yellow fever vaccination. The clonotype was recovered from a young man who received the YFV17D yellow fever vaccine. The chain couples TRBV5-1 to TRBJ2-1; 7 bases align to TRBD2. CDR3 protein: CASIPGAGDNEQFF. The CDR3 nucleotides are TGCGCCAGCATCCCTGGCGCGGGGGACAATGAGCAGTTCTTC.